This T cell receptor (beta chain) emerged from a study of shared clonotypes between healthy human individuals. Study context: Used for every donor were three CD4 naive, three CD4 memory, two CD8 naive and one CD8 memory plate.

With respect to this clone: The antigen is undetermined.

CD45RO negativity and positive selection for CCR7 defined naive CD8 cells, a population that excluded terminally differentiated effector memory CD45RA+ cells. Study findings and constraints: Clonotypes that were shared across several donors made up around 5% of naive CD4 clonotypes. Generally, naive subsets came out with larger estimated richness than memory subsets. The sampled material consisted only of blood, and tissue repertoires are likely to differ.

The protocol was immunoSEQ multiplex PCR, while the TCRdb copy is restricted to in-frame clones and leaves out a portion. The sample shows roughly 810,000 clones, roughly 96% of them seen only once. The TCR originated in a man aged 25 to 40 in good health. Material: naive CD8+ T cells sorted from blood.

CDR3 region: CASSPGWRWETQYF. The CDR3 region has the DNA TGTGCCAGCAGTCCCGGGTGGAGGTGGGAGACCCAGTACTTC. V is TRBV27 and J is TRBJ2-5; possible D gene TRBD2, 5 bases. This CDR3 is 14 amino acids long. Trimming took off 5 bases at V and 5 bases at J, with 15 bases between the two ends. Germline V gene data show CDR1 as MNHEY and CDR2 as SMNVEV (reference sequence).